The next 2 T cell receptor beta chains were all read from a single sample in a study of vaccination and CD4 T cells after COVID-19. At the Johns Hopkins FTIC core, DNA taken from cultured CD4+ T cells was sequenced by way of the Oncomine TCR Beta short-read assay. Each CDR3 protein is one row after TCRdb ran MiXCR on the PCR reads. The sample records 18,000 or so distinct CDR3 sequences, approximately 52% being singletons. Described treatment: approximately nine-day PBMC culture with coronavirus spike peptide pools or control peptides (ViraFEST assay). Their antigen targets remain unknown. The sequenced sample consisted of CD4+ T cells from blood, cultured in vitro. The receptors shown here come from a human donor who had recovered from COVID-19.

This clonotype was recorded a few times. The V gene is TRBV6-1, the J gene TRBJ1-5, with 11 nucleotides matching TRBD1. V was clipped by 6 bases and J by 5 bases; unmatched bases: 9. Germline-derived CDR1 and CDR2 are MNHNS and SASEGT. This CDR3 has 16 amino acids. This CDR3 reads CASSRARDRGDQPQHF. CDR3 DNA sequence: TGTGCCAGCAGCCGCGCCCGGGACAGGGGGGATCAGCCCCAGCATTTT.

In DNA, the CDR3 is TGTGCCATCAGTGAGTCTGGTAGCGGGGACAATGAGCAGTTCTTC. Amino acid sequence: CAISESGSGDNEQFF. The genes are TRBV10-3 and TRBJ2-1; 8 bases fit TRBD2. The CDR3 is made up of 15 amino acids. The germline gives CDR1 ENHRY, CDR2 SYGVKD. J was trimmed by 5 bases and V by 0 bases; bases with no gene match: 3.